These 23 T cell receptor beta chains were sequenced from one sample in a study of glioma-infiltrating T cells. Amplification of TCR alpha and beta CDR3 regions from RNA used iRepertoire nested multiplex PCR. TCRdb reprocessed the multiplex PCR reads with MiXCR, giving one entry per CDR3 protein. The data show 44,000 or so distinct CDR3 sequences, around 24% seen once. Sequencing was performed on glioma tissue, nonneoplastic brain tissue, or PBMCs (not recorded which). These receptors all stem from a human donor with low-grade glioma or glioblastoma, undergoing nonglioma brain surgery, or in good health (not recorded which).

The J gene is TRBJ2-7, the V gene TRBV11-2; D is ambiguous. Looked up from germline, CDR1 is SGHAT and CDR2 is FQNNGV. This CDR3 has 14 residues. Trimming pared 1 base from V and 6 bases from J, leaving 13 bases between. CDR3: CASSLGMTSLEQYF. The CDR3 DNA sequence: TGTGCCAGCAGCTTAGGTATGACCTCCCTCGAGCAGTACTTC.

Within the sample, this clonotype is medium-sized. The CDR3 sequence: CASSLSGASNEKLFF. CDR3 coding DNA: TGTGCCAGCAGTTTATCGGGCGCATCTAATGAAAAACTGTTTTTT. The chain carries TRBV28 and TRBJ1-4; D is ambiguous. This CDR3 is 15 amino acids long. Germline loops: CDR1 MDHEN, CDR2 SYDVKM. Between the trimmed V and J ends, which lost 1 base and 3 bases, there was a span of 9 bases.

This clonotype was observed at least ten times. V is TRBV20-1 and J is TRBJ1-1; 11 bases align to TRBD1. The V gene end was trimmed by 2 bases and the J gene end by 6 bases; junction bases not matched to a gene: 11. Germline assignment: CDR1 DFQATT and CDR2 SNEGSKA (reference sequence). The CDR3 is 16 amino acids. The CDR3 bases are TGCAGTGCTAGATCAATCGAAGGACAGGGGGCCCCTGAAGCTTTCTTT. Translating gives CSARSIEGQGAPEAFF.

This clonotype was seen repeatedly, ten times or more. V is TRBV6-4 and J is TRBJ1-5; the D is unclear. V was cut by 2 bases and J by 1 base, with 18 bases left in between. The CDR3 sequence is 18 residues long. CDR1 is MRHNA and CDR2 is SNTAGT in the germline V gene. The CDR3 reads CASSDPTRTWGSNQPQHF. DNA for the CDR3: TGTGCCAGCAGTGACCCTACTAGGACCTGGGGAAGCAATCAGCCCCAGCATTTT.

This clonotype was counted many times. The gene calls are TRBV6-1 and TRBJ2-3; D is perhaps TRBD1 (6 bases). Trimming removed 6 bases at V and 6 bases at J, with 28 bases between. This CDR3 has 18 amino acids. The germline CDR1 and CDR2 sequences are MNHNS and SASEGT. The CDR3 region has the DNA TGTGCCAGCAGCTTTGGATACCGGGACATTATCGCGTCGGATACGCAGTATTTT. Protein: CASSFGYRDIIASDTQYF.

At least ten counts were recorded for this clonotype. This chain uses TRBV11-3 with TRBJ1-1, with D tentatively TRBD1 (6 bases). V shed 8 bases and J shed 1 base, with 11 bases lying between them. This CDR3 spans 13 amino acids. CDR1 and CDR2 (germline): SGHNT, YENEEA. Written as DNA, the CDR3 is TGTGCCAGCGGAACAGGGAAGAACACTGAAGCTTTCTTT. This codes for CASGTGKNTEAFF.

The sample holds many counts of this clonotype. The rearrangement links TRBV2 to TRBJ2-5; the D is unclear. From germline, CDR1 is SNHLY and CDR2 FYNNEI. The CDR3 contains 12 residues. Deletions cut 7 bases from V and 2 bases from J, with 8 bases between. CDR3 DNA: TGTGCCAGCATACTATATCAAGAGACCCAGTACTTC. Translation: CASILYQETQYF.

This clonotype was detected many times. The chain combines TRBV10-3 with TRBJ1-1; D might be TRBD1 (5 bases). Germline-derived CDR1 and CDR2 are ENHRY and SYGVKD. This CDR3 region has 18 residues. Trimming left V 2 bases short and J 3 bases short, with 22 bases between. The CDR3 DNA reads TGTGCCATCAGTGAGACTCAGACTACCGGGACGGTCCACACTGAAGCTTTCTTT. This gives the protein CAISETQTTGTVHTEAFF.

This clonotype has at least ten counts. V and J are TRBV6-1 and TRBJ2-1; TRBD2 aligns across 10 bases. This CDR3 has 15 residues. Germline CDR1 MNHNS, CDR2 SASEGT. The ends lost 8 bases at V and 3 bases at J; junction bases unmatched: 7. CDR3 nucleotide sequence: TGTGCCAGCGTCGAGCGGGGGGGATTCTACAATGAGCAGTTCTTC. Protein: CASVERGGFYNEQFF.

This clonotype has ten or more counts. A junction boundary mismatches the germline segment, possibly from a read error. The chain carries TRBV7-2 and TRBJ2-7; the match to TRBD2 covers 9 bases. Germline lookup yields CDR1 SGHTA and CDR2 FQGNSA. The CDR3 is made up of 15 amino acids. CDR3 loop: CASSLGLAAAYGQYF. In nucleotides, the CDR3 is TGTGCCAGCAGCTTAGGACTAGCGGCCGCCTACGGGCAGTACTTC. Full variable domain (rest looked up from reference TRBV7-2 and TRBJ2-7): GAGVSQSPSNKVTEKGKDVELRCDPISGHTALYWYRQSLGQGLEFLIYFQGNSAPDKSGLPSDRFSAERTGGSVSTLTIQRTQQEDSAVYLCASSLGLAAAYGQYFGPGTRLTVT.

This clonotype was counted many times. V usage is TRBV20-1 and J usage is TRBJ2-1; D ambiguous. Trimming removed 3 bases from V and 5 bases from J, with 11 bases in between. The CDR3 has 13 amino acids. Germline CDR1 and CDR2: DFQATT and SNEGSKA (reference sequence). In DNA, the CDR3 is TGCAGTGCTAGCCCTAGAAGAGACAATGAGCAGTTCTTC. Translating it yields CSASPRRDNEQFF.

In this sample, this clonotype turned up many times. A junction boundary mismatches the germline segment, possibly from a read error. The chain uses TRBV24-1 and TRBJ2-3; 7 bases match TRBD1. Germline V gene sequence: CDR1 KGHDR, CDR2 SFDVKD. This CDR3 is 13 amino acids long. CDR3 residues: CATATGPTGTQYF. DNA for the CDR3: TGTGCCACCGCGACAGGGCCCACAGGTACGCAGTATTTT.

CDR3 residues: CASSIGGPSYNSPLHF. In DNA, the CDR3 is TGTGCCAGTAGTATCGGGGGGCCATCCTATAATTCACCCCTCCACTTT. The chain combines TRBV19 with TRBJ1-6, with TRBD1 as a possible D gene (6 bases). The CDR3 spans 16 residues. CDR1 is LNHDA, CDR2 SQIVND, per germline (reference sequence). Between the trimmed V and J ends, which lost 3 bases and 1 base, there was a span of 10 bases.

This clonotype has a count of ten or more. CDR3 sequence reads: CASSLGREDTQYF. In DNA, the CDR3 is TGTGCCAGCAGCTTAGGACGGGAAGATACGCAGTATTTT. V is TRBV7-9 and J is TRBJ2-3, with TRBD2 as a possible D gene (5 bases). The CDR3 runs to 13 residues. Germline CDR1 is SEHNR and CDR2 is FQNEAQ (reference sequence). Trimming shortened V by 1 base and J by 5 bases, and 7 bases separated the two germline ends.

This clonotype came up a few times. The rearrangement joins TRBV19 to TRBJ2-1; D perhaps matches TRBD1 (7 bases). This CDR3 is built from 14 residues. Trimming cost V 8 bases and J 4 bases, with 15 bases left between them. Per germline, CDR1 LNHDA and CDR2 SQIVND (reference sequence). The CDR3 DNA follows: TGTGCCAGTGCGGGGACAGAGTCATACAATGAGCAGTTCTTC. It is translated as CASAGTESYNEQFF.

This clonotype is medium-sized in the sample. The rearrangement joins TRBV20-1 to TRBJ2-1; unclear D gene. The germline V and J ends were trimmed by 8 bases and 2 bases, with 16 bases remaining between them. CDR1 is DFQATT, CDR2 SNEGSKA, per germline (reference sequence). The CDR3 consists of 14 residues. CDR3 protein: CSTNLENTYNEQFF. CDR3 DNA sequence: TGCAGTACGAACTTAGAGAACACCTACAATGAGCAGTTCTTC.

This clonotype was picked up many times. The chain is built from TRBV20-1 and TRBJ2-1, with 8 nucleotides matching TRBD2. CDR3 length equals 12 residues. The junction had 5 bases not matched to a gene; V was cut back by 4 bases and J by 9 bases. Germline V gene lookup returns CDR1 DFQATT and CDR2 SNEGSKA (reference sequence). CDR3: CSATGLALEQFF. In DNA, the CDR3 is TGCAGTGCTACCGGACTAGCACTTGAGCAGTTCTTC.

The table lists this clonotype with many counts. In DNA, the CDR3 is TGCAGTGCTAGCGACGGCTATTCACCCCTCCACTTT. Its translation: CSASDGYSPLHF. The chain joins TRBV20-1 to TRBJ1-6; D is unresolved. The CDR3 has 12 residues. Looked up from germline, CDR1 is DFQATT and CDR2 is SNEGSKA (reference sequence). V gave up 3 bases and J gave up 8 bases, with 8 bases separating them.

This chain connects TRBV19 to TRBJ2-3, with TRBD1 matching 8 bases. The CDR3 is made up of 15 amino acids. Germline V lookup: CDR1 LNHDA, CDR2 SQIVND (reference sequence). The J segment lost 6 bases and the V segment lost 1 base, leaving 6 bases of the junction unmatched. CDR3 sequence reads: CASSIAGGSTDTQYF. CDR3 bases: TGTGCCAGTAGTATAGCAGGGGGCTCGACTGATACGCAGTATTTT.

This clonotype was observed a few times. The V and J genes are TRBV11-1 and TRBJ2-7, with 10 positions matching TRBD2. This CDR3 region has 21 residues. The ends lost 5 bases at V and 0 bases at J; junction bases unmatched: 22. Germline V gene sequence: CDR1 SGHAT, CDR2 FQDESV (reference sequence). CDR3 nucleotide sequence: TGTGCCAGCAGCGATGGCCCAAAGCGGCTAGCGGGGGTTCTGAGCTCCTACGAGCAGTACTTC. Its translation is CASSDGPKRLAGVLSSYEQYF.

This clonotype was counted ten times or more. The gene calls are TRBV28 and TRBJ2-7; D not resolved. The CDR3 totals 12 residues. CDR1 and CDR2 from the germline V gene are MDHEN and SYDVKM. V lost 7 bases, J lost 6 bases, and 13 bases lay in between. CDR3 region: CASNWGMGEQYF. In DNA, the CDR3 is TGTGCCAGCAATTGGGGTATGGGCGAGCAGTACTTC.

This clonotype is labeled medium-sized. The gene calls are TRBV20-1 and TRBJ2-3, with D possibly matching TRBD1 (5 bases). This CDR3 has 12 residues. V was shortened by 5 bases and J by 6 bases, with 12 bases between the two germline ends. Germline CDR1 reads DFQATT; CDR2 reads SNEGSKA (reference sequence). In DNA, the CDR3 is TGCAGTGCTCTACAGGCCAGGGATACGCAGTATTTT. Translation: CSALQARDTQYF.

This chain joins TRBV30 and TRBJ2-1, with TRBD2 as a possible D gene (6 bases). The CDR3 extends over 11 amino acids. CDR1 GTSNPN and CDR2 SVGIG come from the germline V gene (reference sequence). V was pared by 5 bases and J by 12 bases, with 14 bases between. CDR3 bases: TGTGCCTGGGGAGAAGCGGGCAGGCAGTTCTTC. It yields the protein CAWGEAGRQFF.